The 8 T cell receptor beta chains below all came from one sample that was sequenced in a study of T-cell memory formation after mild COVID-19. TCRdb ran MiXCR on the 5' RACE reads and lists one entry per CDR3 protein. This sample yields 140,000 or so distinct CDR3 sequences, of which roughly 6.3% are seen a single time; around 1.9% belongs to the top ten. Sequencing used PBMCs or a T cell subset sorted from them (not recorded which). The source of these receptors is an adult woman who had mild COVID-19 (a few samples of this study predate the infection). Cell type and time point are not known.

The chain has TRBV4-1 and TRBJ1-6; 7 nucleotides align to TRBD1. Germline V CDR1 and CDR2: MGHRA, YSYEKL. The CDR3 spans 16 residues. Trimming removed 3 bases from V and 7 bases from J; junction bases left unmatched: 9. In nucleotides, the CDR3 is TGCGCCAGCAGCCAGTTGCCGACAGGGATCAATTCACCCCTCCACTTT. Translated: CASSQLPTGINSPLHF.

Here the CDR3 reads CASNQGLYNEQFF. CDR3 coding DNA: TGTGCCAGCAATCAAGGGCTGTACAATGAGCAGTTCTTC. The V gene is TRBV14, the J gene TRBJ2-1; no definite D call. Per germline, CDR1 SGHDN and CDR2 FVKESK. V lost 7 bases, J lost 4 bases, and 11 bases lay in between. This CDR3 has 13 residues.

This chain links TRBV11-2 with TRBJ2-2; D not certain. The CDR3 runs to 14 residues. Trimming cost V 2 bases and J 0 bases, with 4 bases left between them. CDR1 is SGHAT and CDR2 is FQNNGV in the germline V gene. CDR3 coding DNA: TGTGCCAGCAGCTTATCTCCGAACACCGGGGAGCTGTTTTTT. This gives the protein CASSLSPNTGELFF.

At least ten counts were recorded for this clonotype. V gene TRBV7-2 combines with J gene TRBJ2-7; possible D gene TRBD2, 5 bases. Per the germline V gene, CDR1 is SGHTA and CDR2 is FQGNSA. V was trimmed by 0 bases and J by 4 bases, leaving 10 bases between them. The CDR3 totals 14 residues. CDR3: CASSLAPGVYEQYF. The CDR3 bases are TGTGCCAGCAGCTTAGCGCCCGGGGTTTACGAGCAGTACTTC.

This clonotype has a single count. V is TRBV5-1 and J is TRBJ1-2; 7 bases are shared with TRBD1. Trimming removed 4 bases from V and 6 bases from J; junction bases left unmatched: 6. There are 13 residues in the CDR3. The germline V gene has CDR1 SGHRS and CDR2 YFSETQ. This CDR3 is CASSPGTEDGYTF. CDR3 DNA: TGCGCCAGCAGCCCGGGGACAGAAGATGGCTACACCTTC. The full variable domain, rest sourced from reference TRBV5-1 and TRBJ1-2, is KAGVTQTPRYLIKTRGQQVTLSCSPISGHRSVSWYQQTPGQGLQFLFEYFSETQRNKGNFPGRFSGRQFSNSRSEMNVSTLELGDSALYLCASSPGTEDGYTFGSGTRLTVV.

This clonotype was picked up a small number of times. The J gene is TRBJ2-5, the V gene TRBV5-1, with 11 bases lining up with TRBD2. Germline V gene sequence: CDR1 SGHRS, CDR2 YFSETQ. The CDR3 consists of 16 residues. The ends lost 4 bases at V and 5 bases at J; junction bases unmatched: 10. This CDR3 reads CASSIGTSGGGETQYF. CDR3 in DNA: TGCGCCAGCAGCATTGGGACTAGCGGCGGCGGGGAGACCCAGTACTTC.

The rearrangement joins TRBV5-1 to TRBJ1-5; possible D gene TRBD1, 6 bases. CDR3 length: 15 residues. V was clipped by 0 bases and J by 6 bases, with 13 bases between them. The germline gives CDR1 SGHRS, CDR2 YFSETQ. CDR3 protein: CASSLAGGHGQPQHF. CDR3 nucleotides: TGCGCCAGCAGCTTGGCCGGGGGCCACGGTCAGCCCCAGCATTTT.

In its sample, this clonotype was seen many times. The V and J genes are TRBV12-3 or TRBV12-4 and TRBJ2-1; D is unresolved. The CDR3 runs to 12 residues. V lost 3 bases to trimming and J lost 8 bases, with 8 bases between them. The CDR3 nucleotides read TGTGCCAGCAGTTTCATATTGGATGAGCAGTTCTTC. Translation gives CASSFILDEQFF.